This TCR beta chain was identified in a study of PD-L1 blockade in urothelial cancer. Per the germline V gene, CDR1 is SGHRS and CDR2 is YFSETQ. The CDR3 is 14 amino acids. V lost 4 bases to trimming and J lost 5 bases; unmatched junction nucleotides: 8. The method was immunoSEQ multiplex PCR; TCRdb's version includes in-frame clones alone and lacks a portion of them. The table has under 55,000 clones, roughly 82% seen once; the top ten hold about 13%. Time point: peripheral blood 6 weeks after treatment start. Between 1 and 8 samples per patient were obtained, pretreatment and on-treatment. The source is a man in his sixties with urothelial cancer. The V gene is TRBV5-1, the J gene TRBJ2-5; 7 bases fit TRBD1. Sequencing was performed on PBMCs, taken around atezolizumab (anti-PD-L1) treatment. In DNA form, the CDR3 reads TGCGCCAGCAGCCCGGACAGGCCGAGGGAGACCCAGTACTTC. It is translated as CASSPDRPRETQYF.